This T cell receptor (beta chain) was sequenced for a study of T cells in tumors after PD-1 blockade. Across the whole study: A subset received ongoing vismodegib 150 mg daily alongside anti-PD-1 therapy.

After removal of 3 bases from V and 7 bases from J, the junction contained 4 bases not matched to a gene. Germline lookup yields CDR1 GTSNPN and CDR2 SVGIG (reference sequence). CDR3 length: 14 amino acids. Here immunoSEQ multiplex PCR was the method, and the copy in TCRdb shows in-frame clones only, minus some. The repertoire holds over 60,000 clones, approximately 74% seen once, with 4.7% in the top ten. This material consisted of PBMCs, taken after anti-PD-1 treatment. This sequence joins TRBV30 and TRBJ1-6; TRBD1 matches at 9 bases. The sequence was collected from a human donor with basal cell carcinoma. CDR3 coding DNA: TGTGCCTGGAGATCGACAGGGGGAAATTCACCCCTCCACTTT. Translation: CAWRSTGGNSPLHF. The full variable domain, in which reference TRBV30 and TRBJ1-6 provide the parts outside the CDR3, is SQTIHQWPATLVQPVGSPLSLECTVEGTSNPNLYWYRQAAGRGLQLLFYSVGIGQISSEVPQNLSASRPQDRQFILSSKKLLLSDSGFYLCAWRSTGGNSPLHFGNGTRLTVT.